This T cell receptor (beta chain) was profiled in a study of CD8 T cells in ankylosing spondylitis (dated by TCRdb to 2016 to 2017). At the level of the whole study: The study profiled T cell receptor beta repertoires in healthy donors and ankylosing spondylitis patients to find disease-linked TCR variants. Peripheral blood was sampled, and synovial fluid was also collected from ankylosing spondylitis patients. The full study cohort comprised approximately 23 ankylosing spondylitis patients and over 95 healthy donors.

The instrument was an Illumina HiSeq 2500. Quantitative 5'-RACE with molecular barcodes was used to prepare TCR beta libraries. In the source study's methods: A new computational method based on a probabilistic model of VDJ rearrangement was used to identify disease-linked TCR variants. TCRdb reanalyzed the raw reads on its own, using fastp at Q25 for trimming and MiXCR for clone calling, and kept in-frame beta chains. Merged by CDR3 protein, the rows form single entries marked with the most common genes and DNA. The V and J calls shown here were made by TCRdb, not taken from the authors' results. Present in this sample are roughly 130,000 distinct CDR3 sequences, roughly 15% of which were seen just once. Of the sample, about 2.7% falls within the top ten clones. This clonotype came up many times. The antigen it binds to is not known. No base quality values were provided; no much bigger clone lies one nucleotide off.

V is reduced by 3 bases and J by 0 bases, leaving a spacing of 11 bases between them. The CDR3 spans 15 residues, from the cysteine through the phenylalanine. Of the read, only the CDR3 DNA is kept; its 45 bases are in frame from base 1. Based on the germline V gene, the CDR1 and CDR2 sequences are SGHRS and YFSETQ. Results the study describes overall, beyond this receptor: The disease-linked clones were reported to be significantly enriched in matched synovial fluid samples from ankylosing spondylitis patients. The disease-linked clones had a CD8+ phenotype and were found at relatively low frequencies in peripheral blood. Some motif variants had previously been reported in the synovial fluid and blood of reactive arthritis patients, which suggests shared mechanisms of disease initiation. Blood from ankylosing spondylitis patients appeared to be characterized by a TCR beta motif composed of 7 to 9 highly homologous amino acid variants.

Input material: blood, either unsorted or a sorted T cell fraction (not recorded which). The source is a female donor with ankylosing spondylitis or in good health (not recorded which). The rearrangement combines TRBV5-1 with TRBJ2-3, with the D gene call left open. The DNA sequence follows: TGCGCCAGCAGCTCCAGGACGGATAGCACAGATACGCAGTATTTT. The resulting protein is CASSSRTDSTDTQYF.